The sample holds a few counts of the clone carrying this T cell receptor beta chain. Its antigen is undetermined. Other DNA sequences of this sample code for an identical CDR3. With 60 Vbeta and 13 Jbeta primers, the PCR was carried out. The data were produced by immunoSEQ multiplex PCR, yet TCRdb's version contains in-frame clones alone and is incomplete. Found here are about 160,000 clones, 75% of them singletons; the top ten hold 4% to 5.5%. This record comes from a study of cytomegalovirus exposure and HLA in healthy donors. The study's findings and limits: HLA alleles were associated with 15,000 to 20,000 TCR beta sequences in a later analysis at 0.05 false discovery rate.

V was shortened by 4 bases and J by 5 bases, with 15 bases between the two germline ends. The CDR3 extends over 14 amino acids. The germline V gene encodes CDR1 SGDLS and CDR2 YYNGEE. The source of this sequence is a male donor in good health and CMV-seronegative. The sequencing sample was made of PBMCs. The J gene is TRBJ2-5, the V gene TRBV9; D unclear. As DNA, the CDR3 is TGTGCCAGCAGCTCGAGAGATGGTACTGAGACCCAGTACTTC. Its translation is CASSSRDGTETQYF. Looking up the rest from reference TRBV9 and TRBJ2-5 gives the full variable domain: DSGVTQTPKHLITATGQRVTLRCSPRSGDLSVYWYQQSLDQGLQFLIQYYNGEERAKGNILERFSAQQFPDLHSELNLSSLELGDSALYFCASSSRDGTETQYFGPGTRLLVL.